The present entry profiles one TCR beta chain with its context. This clone was found once. Which antigen it targets is not known. No base-level quality is on record; no much larger clone is a single base apart. From the cysteine up to the phenylalanine, the CDR3 has a length of 16 residues. CDR3 DNA only is kept here, 48 bases in frame from base 1. V is pruned by 3 bases and J by 3 bases, leaving 8 bases of the junction without a gene match. The germline V gene gives CDR1 as SGDLS and CDR2 as YYNGEE. This record comes from a study of T cell responses to AZD1222 COVID-19 vaccine (dated by TCRdb to the early 2020s). Looking at the study overall: AZD1222 recipients given second doses at about 4 weeks or at about 12 weeks were pooled, since spike-specific TCR depth and breadth were not found to differ between the two schedules. Trial participants were enrolled by age into 18-55, 56-69 and 70-plus year subgroups, with around 140, 26 and 57 TCR-sequenced participants respectively. TCR sequencing was performed for 233 trial participants, of whom 200 to 210 were given two doses of AZD1222 and around 25 were given two doses of MenACWY control vaccine.

The CDR3 regions of human TCRbeta chains were analyzed by immunosequencing. Concerning the study's data processing: TCRs in the repertoires were matched against a reference library of SARS-CoV-2-specific TCRs that had been generated with the MIRA antigen-specificity platform. Breadth was defined as the fraction of unique TCRs that were SARS-CoV-2-associated. Depth was defined as the fraction of total T cells that were SARS-CoV-2-associated. Using the MIRA data, each spike-specific TCR was mapped to the spike region that the TCR reacts to and placed in a CD4 or CD8 class. Log10-transformed breadth and depth values were compared by one-way ANOVA with Sidak's multiple comparisons tests. Here the immuneACCESS table is served through TCRdb, limited to in-frame sequences with V and J called. Missing clones are a known gap in these copies; in checked studies unresolved V genes cover under half, and the rest lacks a known reason. D and trimming were read from the DNA, whereas the V and J calls and clone size are those reported in that table. The sample records 100,000 to 150,000 clones, nearly 95% of which are singletons. The ten largest make up 5.4% of the sample.

The study at large found these results: Vaccine-associated CD4 TCRs spanned the whole spike protein, with dominant responses in regions 160-218 and 743-854. Because no samples from the day 14 peak response were available, repertoires could be characterized only after the peak T cell response. After two AZD1222 doses, spike-specific TCR breadth and depth were significantly higher than at day 0 and than in MenACWY recipients. Participants were mostly white British and included more females than males, and it was suggested by the authors that clonal diversity may have been underestimated. Reportedly, close to half of the unique spike-specific TCRs recognized epitopes lying outside the regions that are mutated in the B.1.351 and B.1.1.7 variants. The 56-69-year group was small, and its depth increase did not reach significance, likely because of low power. Only 5 to 7 AZD1222 recipients were SARS-CoV-2 seropositive at baseline, limiting conclusions about previously exposed vaccinees.

According to the study, the label for this sample's time point signals: baseline before first vaccination. Vaccinee samples were obtained from the UK trials COV001 and COV002, which included a single-blind randomized controlled phase 2/3 trial of AZD1222 (ChAdOx1 nCoV-19) in healthy adults. Trial participant PBMC samples were collected at day 0 and day 28 after the second dose for TCRbeta chain sequencing. This receptor was identified in an adult in good health. Rearrangement joined TRBV9 to TRBJ2-3, and 9 bases in between align with TRBD2. The sample here was peripheral blood, taken on day 0 of AZD1222 vaccination. The CDR3 region reads CASSARAGGMTDTQYF. The sequenced DNA: TGTGCCAGCAGCGCCAGAGCGGGGGGCATGACAGATACGCAGTATTTT.